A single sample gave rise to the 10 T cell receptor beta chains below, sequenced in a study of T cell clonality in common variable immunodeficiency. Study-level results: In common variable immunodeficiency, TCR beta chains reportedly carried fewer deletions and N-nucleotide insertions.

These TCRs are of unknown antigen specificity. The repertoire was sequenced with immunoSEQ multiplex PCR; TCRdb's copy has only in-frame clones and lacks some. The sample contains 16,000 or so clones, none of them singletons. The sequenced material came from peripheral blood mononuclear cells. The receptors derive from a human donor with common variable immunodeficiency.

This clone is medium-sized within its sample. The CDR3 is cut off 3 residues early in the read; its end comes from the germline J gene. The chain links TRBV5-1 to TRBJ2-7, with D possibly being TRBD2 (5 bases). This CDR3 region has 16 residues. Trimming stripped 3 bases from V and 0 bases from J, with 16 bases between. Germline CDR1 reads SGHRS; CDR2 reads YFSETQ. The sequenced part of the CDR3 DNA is TGCGCCAGCAGCTCGACCGGACTGTCGAGCTCCTACGAG. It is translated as CASSSTGLSSSYE. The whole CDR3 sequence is CASSSTGLSSSYEQYF.

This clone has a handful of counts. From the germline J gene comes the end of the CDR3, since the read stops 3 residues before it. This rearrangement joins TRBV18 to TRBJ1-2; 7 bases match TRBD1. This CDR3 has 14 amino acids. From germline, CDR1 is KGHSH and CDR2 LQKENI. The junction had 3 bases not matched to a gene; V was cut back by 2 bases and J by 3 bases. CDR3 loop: CASSPGQGDYGYTF. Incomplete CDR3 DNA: TGTGCCAGCTCACCAGGGCAGGGGGACTATGGC.

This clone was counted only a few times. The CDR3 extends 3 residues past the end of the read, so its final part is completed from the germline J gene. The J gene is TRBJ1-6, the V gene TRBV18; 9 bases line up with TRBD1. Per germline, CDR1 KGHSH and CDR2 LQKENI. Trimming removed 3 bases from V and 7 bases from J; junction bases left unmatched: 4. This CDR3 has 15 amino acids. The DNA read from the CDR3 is TGTGCCAGCTCACCCGGACAGGGGAGAAATTCACCC. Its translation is CASSPGQGRNSP. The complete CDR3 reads CASSPGQGRNSPLHF.

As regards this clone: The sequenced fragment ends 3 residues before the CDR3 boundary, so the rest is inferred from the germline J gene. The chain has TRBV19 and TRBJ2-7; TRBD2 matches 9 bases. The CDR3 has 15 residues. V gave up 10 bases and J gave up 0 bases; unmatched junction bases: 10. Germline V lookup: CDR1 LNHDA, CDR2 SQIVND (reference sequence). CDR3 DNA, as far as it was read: TGTGCCACCTCCCGCGGGGGGGAGGGCTCCTACGAG. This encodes CATSRGGEGSYE. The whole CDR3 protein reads CATSRGGEGSYEQYF.

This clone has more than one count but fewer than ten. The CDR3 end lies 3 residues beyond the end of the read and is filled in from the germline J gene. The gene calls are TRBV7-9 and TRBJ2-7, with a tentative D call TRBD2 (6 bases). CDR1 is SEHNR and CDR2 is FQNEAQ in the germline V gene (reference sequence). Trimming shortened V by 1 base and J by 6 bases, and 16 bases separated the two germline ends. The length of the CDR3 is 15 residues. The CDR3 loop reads CASSLEKGRRGEQYF. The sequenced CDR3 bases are TGTGCCAGCAGCTTAGAGAAAGGACGGAGGGGCGAG.

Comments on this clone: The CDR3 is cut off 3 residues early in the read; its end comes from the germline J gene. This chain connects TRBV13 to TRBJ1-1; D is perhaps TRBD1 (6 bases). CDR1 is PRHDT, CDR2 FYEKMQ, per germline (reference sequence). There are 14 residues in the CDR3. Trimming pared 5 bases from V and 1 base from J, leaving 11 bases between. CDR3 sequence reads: CASSPTGWNTEAFF. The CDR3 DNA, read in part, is TGTGCCAGCAGCCCGACAGGTTGGAACACTGAA.

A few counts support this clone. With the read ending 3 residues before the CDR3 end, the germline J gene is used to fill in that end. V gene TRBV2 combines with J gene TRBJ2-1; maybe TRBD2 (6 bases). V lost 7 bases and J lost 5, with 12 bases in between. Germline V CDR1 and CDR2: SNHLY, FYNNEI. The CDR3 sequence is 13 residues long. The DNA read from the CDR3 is TGTGCCAGCAAGGAGGGGCAGAACAATGAG. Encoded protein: CASKEGQNNE. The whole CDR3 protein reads CASKEGQNNEQFF.

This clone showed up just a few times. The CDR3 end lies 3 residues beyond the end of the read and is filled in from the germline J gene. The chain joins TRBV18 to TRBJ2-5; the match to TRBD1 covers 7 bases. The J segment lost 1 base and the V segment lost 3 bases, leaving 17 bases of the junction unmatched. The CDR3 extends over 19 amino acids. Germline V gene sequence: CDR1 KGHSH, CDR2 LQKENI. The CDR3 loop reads CASSPPRKGALLFQETQYF. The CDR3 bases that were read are TGTGCCAGCTCACCCCCTCGGAAGGGGGCTCTCCTCTTCCAAGAGACC.

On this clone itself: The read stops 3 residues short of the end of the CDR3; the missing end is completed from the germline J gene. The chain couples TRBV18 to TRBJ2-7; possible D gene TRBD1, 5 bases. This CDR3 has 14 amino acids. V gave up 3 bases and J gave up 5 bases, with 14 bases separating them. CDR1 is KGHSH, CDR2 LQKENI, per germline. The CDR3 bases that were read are TGTGCCAGCTCACCCTCGCTCAAAGGGGACGAG. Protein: CASSPSLKGDE. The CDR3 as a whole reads CASSPSLKGDEQYF.

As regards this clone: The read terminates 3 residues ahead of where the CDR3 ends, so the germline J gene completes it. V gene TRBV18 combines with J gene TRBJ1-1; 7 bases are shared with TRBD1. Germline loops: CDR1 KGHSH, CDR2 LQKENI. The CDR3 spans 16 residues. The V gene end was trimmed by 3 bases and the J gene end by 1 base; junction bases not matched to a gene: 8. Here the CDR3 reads CASSPFNRGSNTEAFF. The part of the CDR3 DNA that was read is TGTGCCAGCTCACCTTTTAACAGGGGATCGAACACTGAA.